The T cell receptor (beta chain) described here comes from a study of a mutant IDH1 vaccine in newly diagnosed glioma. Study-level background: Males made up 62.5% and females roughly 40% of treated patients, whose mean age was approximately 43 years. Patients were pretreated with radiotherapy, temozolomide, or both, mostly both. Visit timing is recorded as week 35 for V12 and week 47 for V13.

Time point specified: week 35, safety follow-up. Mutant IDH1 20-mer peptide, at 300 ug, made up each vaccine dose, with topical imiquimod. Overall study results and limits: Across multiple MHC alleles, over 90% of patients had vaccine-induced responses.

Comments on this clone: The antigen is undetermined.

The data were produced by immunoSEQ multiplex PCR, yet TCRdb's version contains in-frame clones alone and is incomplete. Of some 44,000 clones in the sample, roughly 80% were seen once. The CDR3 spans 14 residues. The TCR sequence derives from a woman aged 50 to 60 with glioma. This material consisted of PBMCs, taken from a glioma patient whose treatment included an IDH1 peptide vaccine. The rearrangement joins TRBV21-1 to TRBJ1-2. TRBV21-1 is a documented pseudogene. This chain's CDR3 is CASSNRDVNYGYTF. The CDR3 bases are TGTGCCAGCAGCAACAGGGACGTCAACTATGGCTACACCTTC.